This T cell receptor (beta chain) emerged from a study of T-cell memory formation after mild COVID-19. The CDR3 runs 18 residues. Germline CDR1 SGDLS, CDR2 YYNGEE. V was pared by 5 bases and J by 3 bases, with 15 bases of the junction left unmatched. One entry per CDR3 protein results from TCRdb running MiXCR on the 5' RACE reads. This sample has around 110,000 distinct CDR3 sequences, with under 15% found just once. Material: PBMCs or a T cell subset sorted from them (not recorded which). The V call is TRBV9, the J call TRBJ2-3, with 10 bases matching TRBD1. This TCR came from an adult woman who had mild COVID-19 (a few samples of this study predate the infection). Cell type and time point are not known. The DNA of the CDR3 is TGTGCCAGCAGTCGACTCCGGGACAGGGGATCGAGGACAGATACGCAGTATTTT. Residues: CASSRLRDRGSRTDTQYF.